The rows below give T cell receptor beta chains drawn from one sample of a study of vaccination effects on CD4 cells after COVID-19. Antigen specificity for these receptors is unknown. The table came from immunoSEQ multiplex PCR; TCRdb's copy has only in-frame clones and leaves some out. The sample lists about 41,000 clones, 77% occurring once. The input for sequencing was CD4+ T cells from PBMCs cultured with HCoV-NL63 spike peptides, taken before COVID-19 vaccination. The receptors stem from a human donor who received a COVID-19 vaccine. Both conserved end residues are part of each CDR3. D genes are given only for firm matches. The size of a clone is reported for some rows only, either as once, few or many, or as a class for expanded clones.

clone_size	d_call	v_call	j_call	cdr3_nt	cdr3_aa
.	.	TRBV7-2	TRBJ2-1	TGTGCCAGCAACCCCTCCGGGGGATGGTACAATGAGCAGTTCTTC	CASNPSGGWYNEQFF
.	TRBD1	TRBV7-6	TRBJ2-6	TGTGCCAGCAAAGGACAGGTTTCCGGGGCCAACGTCCTGACTTTC	CASKGQVSGANVLTF
.	.	TRBV7-2	TRBJ1-5	TGTGCCAGCAGCTTAGTAGGGGAACTACGTCAGCCCCAGCATTTT	CASSLVGELRQPQHF
.	TRBD2	TRBV7-9	TRBJ2-3	TGTGCCAGCAGCTCTGGGACTAGTGGAGCAGATACGCAGTATTTT	CASSSGTSGADTQYF
.	.	TRBV2	TRBJ1-2	TGTGCCAGCACCACCTCGTCCGCCTCCGCTTATGGCTACACCTTC	CASTTSSASAYGYTF
.	TRBD1	TRBV7-2	TRBJ2-1	TGTGCCAGCAGTTTGAGGGGGCGAAGCTCCTACAATGAGCAGTTCTTC	CASSLRGRSSYNEQFF
.	.	TRBV5-5	TRBJ2-5	TGTGCCAGCAGCTTAGGACCATATCAAGAGACCCAGTACTTC	CASSLGPYQETQYF
.	TRBD1	TRBV11-2	TRBJ2-1	TGTGCCAGCATAGAGGGGGCGGCCTACAATGAGCAGTTCTTC	CASIEGAAYNEQFF
once	.	TRBV5-1	TRBJ2-1	TGCGCCAGCAGCCGAGACTTGTACAATGAGCAGTTCTTC	CASSRDLYNEQFF
.	TRBD1	TRBV15	TRBJ2-5	TGTGCCACCAGCAGGCCGAGACAGGGCGACAGCCAAGAGACCCAGTACTTC	CATSRPRQGDSQETQYF
.	.	TRBV12-3/TRBV12-4	TRBJ1-1	TGTGCCAGCAGTTTTTCGGGCACTGAAGCTTTCTTT	CASSFSGTEAFF
.	.	TRBV28	TRBJ1-6	TGTGCCAGCAGTGACAGCTATTATAATTCACCCCTCCACTTT	CASSDSYYNSPLHF
.	.	TRBV2	TRBJ2-5	TGTGCCAGCACGTTGCGACAGGTCAATCAAGAGACCCAGTACTTC	CASTLRQVNQETQYF
.	.	TRBV21-1	TRBJ1-5	TGTGCCAGCAGCAAAAGAGCCCGGGGGCGATGGAATCAGCCCCAGCATTTT	CASSKRARGRWNQPQHF
few	.	TRBV29-1	TRBJ1-1	TGCAGCACTGTACAGGGCATGAACACTGAAGCTTTCTTT	CSTVQGMNTEAFF
.	TRBD2	TRBV25-1	TRBJ2-1	TGTGCCAGCAGTGAAATTGACGGGGGGGGGAGGAATGAGCAGTTCTTC	CASSEIDGGGRNEQFF
.	TRBD1	TRBV5-6	TRBJ2-3	TGTGCCAGCAGGACACAGGGGTTTAGCACAGATACGCAGTATTTT	CASRTQGFSTDTQYF
.	.	TRBV7-8	TRBJ1-1	TGTGCCAGCAGCATAAACCTGAACACTGAAGCTTTCTTT	CASSINLNTEAFF